The clone carrying this T cell receptor (beta chain) was picked up many times. The antigen is unknown. These data belong to a study of Graves' ophthalmopathy and Graves' hyperthyroidism. The CDR3 covers 13 residues. The V and J ends lost 6 bases and 8 bases, in that order; junction bases with no gene match: 8. Germline V gene sequence: CDR1 SNHLY, CDR2 FYNNEI. Study-wide findings and caveats: An 81.08% specificity and roughly 90% sensitivity were achieved by a 13-signature model that separated ophthalmopathy from stable hyperthyroidism.

RNA transcripts were the template, and TCR beta CDR3 regions were amplified from them. Second-round multiplex PCR came after a first-round RT-PCR that employed HTBI primers. TCRdb ran MiXCR on the multiplex PCR reads and lists one entry per CDR3 protein. The sample consists of around 670,000 distinct CDR3 sequences, roughly two fifths of them appearing once. This clonotype was sampled from an adult man with Graves' ophthalmopathy. This chain links TRBV2 with TRBJ1-2; 8 nucleotides align to TRBD1. The sequencing sample was made of peripheral blood. CDR3 residues: CASRQTGDAGYTF. For the CDR3, the DNA is TGTGCCAGCAGGCAGACAGGGGATGCGGGCTACACCTTC.